Listed here are 2 T cell receptor beta chains from one sample, sequenced in a study of CD8+CD57+ T cells in acquired aplastic anemia. Researchers used genomic DNA as the template to profile TCR beta VDJ and CDR3. From the reads, TCRdb called clonotypes with MiXCR, one entry per CDR3 protein. The sample yields some 280,000 distinct CDR3 sequences, about 56% seen once. Sequences were obtained from sorted CD4+, CD8+, or CD8+CD57+ T cells (not recorded which) from PBMCs. These receptors were collected from a human donor with severe aplastic anemia or a healthy control (not recorded which).

This CDR3 reads CATGSGTVTGELFF. CDR3 DNA sequence: TGTGCCACCGGGAGCGGGACAGTCACCGGGGAGCTGTTTTTT. The J gene is TRBJ2-2, the V gene TRBV24-1; perhaps D is TRBD1 or TRBD2 (7 bases each). Germline V gene sequence: CDR1 KGHDR, CDR2 SFDVKD. V lost 9 bases to trimming and J lost 4 bases, with 14 bases between them. This CDR3 is 14 amino acids long.

Of note for this clonotype: Mismatch with germline at one junction end may stem from a read error. The V and J genes are TRBV12-3 or TRBV12-4 and TRBJ1-2; tentatively, D is TRBD1 (5 bases). The CDR3 totals 13 residues. The DNA of the CDR3 is TGTGCCATCAGTGAGGACCAGGGTTATGGCTACACCTTC. Protein: CAISEDQGYGYTF.